Each of the 10 T cell receptor beta chains below was sequenced from the same sample in a study of siplizumab effects on memory and regulatory T cells. Method: immunoSEQ multiplex PCR; TCRdb's copy keeps in-frame clones and lacks some. This table holds about 100,000 clones, 92% found once. Source material: CD4+ T cells sorted from blood. These receptors came from a human donor in good health.

V usage is TRBV6-1 and J usage is TRBJ1-2; TRBD1 might be the D (6 bases). The V gene's germline CDR1 is MNHNS and CDR2 SASEGT. Trimming removed 6 bases at V and 5 bases at J, with 10 bases between. CDR3 length: 12 residues. The CDR3 sequence: CASSVQGYGYTF. The CDR3 bases are TGTGCCAGCAGCGTACAGGGATATGGCTACACCTTC.

The chain carries TRBV6-5 and TRBJ1-3; D gene unclear. V lost 9 bases and J lost 4, with 13 bases in between. The CDR3 loop spans 13 amino acids. Looked up from germline, CDR1 is MNHEY and CDR2 is SVGAGI. The CDR3 sequence: CASRRVEGNTIYF. The CDR3 nucleotides are TGTGCCAGTAGAAGGGTGGAAGGAAACACCATATATTTT.

As to this clone: Relative to the germline gene, one junction end is altered; a read error may explain this. The chain recombines TRBV5-1 with TRBJ1-5; D remains ambiguous. CDR1 SGHRS and CDR2 YFSETQ come from the germline V gene. The CDR3 runs 16 residues. The CDR3 nucleotides read TGCGCCAGCAGCCCGCTAATTGTGTATAGCAATCGGCCCCAGCATTTT. This gives the protein CASSPLIVYSNRPQHF.

The chain joins TRBV5-6 to TRBJ2-1; 11 bases align to TRBD2. Germline V CDR1 and CDR2: SGHDT, YYEEEE. The CDR3 is 14 amino acids. V was clipped by 9 bases and J by 5 bases; unmatched bases: 7. The CDR3 region is CATIRLAGNNEQFF. The CDR3 DNA is TGTGCCACCATTAGACTAGCGGGGAACAATGAGCAGTTCTTC.

J is TRBJ2-7 and V is TRBV6-1; D may be TRBD1 (6 bases). There are 16 residues in the CDR3. Between the trimmed V and J ends, which lost 7 bases and 0 bases, there was a span of 19 bases. Germline lookup yields CDR1 MNHNS and CDR2 SASEGT. The CDR3 loop is CASIEGHGHLSYEQYF. The CDR3 nucleotides are TGTGCCAGCATTGAGGGACATGGACACCTCTCCTACGAGCAGTACTTC.

This chain joins TRBV23-1 and TRBJ1-2; tentatively, D is TRBD1 (5 bases). TRBV23-1 is flagged as an ORF with uncertain function. This CDR3 region has 16 residues. The V end was cut by 4 bases, the J end by 1 base, with 16 bases between. The DNA for the CDR3 is TGCGCCAGCAGTCCGAAAGGTACAGGATGTAACTATGGCTACACCTTC. Its protein product is CASSPKGTGCNYGYTF.

This clone is a singleton in its sample. The chain combines TRBV5-1 with TRBJ2-7; D ambiguous. Trimming removed 5 bases at V and 5 bases at J, with 8 bases between. Germline lookup yields CDR1 SGHRS and CDR2 YFSETQ. The CDR3 is 11 amino acids. CDR3 bases: TGCGCCAGCAGATCCGCCGACGAGCAGTACTTC. It codes for CASRSADEQYF.

This chain uses TRBV9 with TRBJ2-3; D uncertain. Deletions cut 0 bases from V and 2 bases from J, with 7 bases between. CDR1 is SGDLS, CDR2 YYNGEE, per germline. The CDR3 has 14 residues. The CDR3 loop reads CASSVVGTTDTQYF. The CDR3 coding sequence is TGTGCCAGCAGCGTAGTCGGAACCACAGATACGCAGTATTTT.

The chain is built from TRBV4-1 and TRBJ2-4, with D maybe TRBD2 (6 bases). The CDR3 totals 13 residues. Germline V gene data show CDR1 as MGHRA and CDR2 as YSYEKL. V gave up 8 bases and J gave up 3 bases, with 11 bases separating them. The CDR3 here is CASGGLDKNIQYF. The CDR3 coding sequence is TGCGCCAGCGGGGGGTTAGACAAAAACATTCAGTACTTC.

This clone has only a few counts. The chain couples TRBV30 to TRBJ1-2; D gene unclear. Trimming left V 7 bases short and J 7 bases short, with 13 bases between. The germline V gene has CDR1 GTSNPN and CDR2 SVGIG (reference sequence). The CDR3 contains 11 residues. CDR3 sequence (DNA): TGTGCCTCCACCCCCCAGCGTGGCTACACCTTC. Its protein is CASTPQRGYTF.